These 24 T cell receptor beta chains were sequenced from one sample in a study of blood T cells in healthy people across ages. Alongside a J-beta primer mix, a sample-barcoded 5' primer served in a second PCR lasting about 6 to 12 cycles. TCRdb re-called the 5' RACE reads with MiXCR, one entry per CDR3 protein. Of roughly 1,800,000 distinct CDR3 sequences in the sample, around half were seen once. The sample comprised blood. The receptors come from a woman aged 40 to 50 in good health.

On this clonotype: Compared with germline, one end of the junction differs, possibly owing to a read error. The chain combines TRBV11-1 with TRBJ2-3, with a tentative D call TRBD2 (6 bases). Germline V gene data show CDR1 as SGHAT and CDR2 as FQDESV (reference sequence). The CDR3 extends over 16 amino acids. The CDR3 sequence is CAGSPRGSGSTDTQYF. In DNA, the CDR3 is TGTGCCGGCAGCCCCCGCGGTAGCGGAAGCACAGATACGCAGTATTTT.

The genes are TRBV7-9 and TRBJ2-5; D is perhaps TRBD2 (5 bases). The CDR3 totals 14 residues. Per the germline V gene, CDR1 is SEHNR and CDR2 is FQNEAQ (reference sequence). Trimming cost V 5 bases and J 5 bases, with 15 bases left between them. In DNA form, the CDR3 reads TGTGCCAGCAGCGCGGATAGTATAGCGGAGACCCAGTACTTC. Residues: CASSADSIAETQYF.

A few counts support this clonotype. The J gene is TRBJ2-7, the V gene TRBV5-1, with D perhaps TRBD1 or TRBD2 (5 bases each). With 4 bases removed from V and 2 bases from J, the gap between germline ends came to 16 bases. The CDR3 loop spans 15 amino acids. Germline V gene sequence: CDR1 SGHRS, CDR2 YFSETQ. For the CDR3, the DNA is TGCGCCAGCAGCCCGACGGGACGGTCAACCTACGAGCAGTACTTC. This codes for CASSPTGRSTYEQYF.

This clonotype was recorded a few times. This chain connects TRBV20-1 to TRBJ2-6; 15 nucleotides match TRBD2. J lost 1 base, V lost 4 bases, and 5 bases had no gene match. The CDR3 totals 18 residues. The V gene's germline CDR1 is DFQATT and CDR2 SNEGSKA (reference sequence). CDR3 region: CSATTGLAGGSGANVLTF. In nucleotides, the CDR3 is TGCAGTGCTACCACGGGACTAGCGGGGGGATCTGGGGCCAACGTCCTGACTTTC.

This rearrangement joins TRBV7-2 to TRBJ2-3; D gene uncertain. CDR1 and CDR2 from the germline V gene are SGHTA and FQGNSA. V shed 5 bases and J shed 5 bases, with 14 bases lying between them. This CDR3 region has 14 residues. CDR3 nucleotides: TGTGCCAGCAGCCTTGCGGCATCGGGAGATACGCAGTATTTT. It codes for CASSLAASGDTQYF.

This clonotype occurred a few times. The genes are TRBV7-2 and TRBJ2-5, with D perhaps matching TRBD2 (5 bases). Germline V gene lookup returns CDR1 SGHTA and CDR2 FQGNSA. Trimming took 4 bases from V and 3 from J, leaving 15 bases between them. CDR3 length equals 15 residues. In DNA, the CDR3 is TGTGCCAGCAGCTCCCGGGGTCTAACGGAAGAGACCCAGTACTTC. This sequence encodes CASSSRGLTEETQYF.

The V gene is TRBV12-3 or TRBV12-4, the J gene TRBJ1-2, with TRBD1 matching over 9 bases. The CDR3 totals 15 residues. The junction had 13 bases not matched to a gene; V was cut back by 6 bases and J by 8 bases. CDR3 nucleotides: TGTGCCAGCAGGACGTTTTCCGGGACAGGGCAAGGCTACACCTTC. This translates into CASRTFSGTGQGYTF.

The CDR3 sequence: CASSFEPGAYNEQFF. In DNA form, the CDR3 reads TGCGCCAGCAGCTTTGAACCGGGGGCCTACAATGAGCAGTTCTTC. V usage is TRBV5-1 and J usage is TRBJ2-1; D might be TRBD2 (6 bases). Germline V lookup: CDR1 SGHRS, CDR2 YFSETQ. CDR3 length equals 15 residues. V dropped 2 bases and J dropped 2 bases, with 11 bases sitting between them.

V gene TRBV6-2 or TRBV6-3 combines with J gene TRBJ2-1, with TRBD1 matching 7 bases. After removal of 3 bases from V and 7 bases from J, the junction contained 9 bases not matched to a gene. The CDR3 loop spans 15 amino acids. Per the germline V gene, CDR1 is MNHEY and CDR2 is SVGEGT. This chain's CDR3 is CASSYIPGQSNEQFF. The CDR3, as DNA: TGTGCCAGCAGTTATATTCCGGGACAGTCAAATGAGCAGTTCTTC.

The gene calls are TRBV11-2 and TRBJ2-1; 8 bases are a match to TRBD1. CDR3 length: 16 residues. The germline V gene has CDR1 SGHAT and CDR2 FQNNGV. V dropped 1 base and J dropped 6; count of bases not matched to a gene: 8. The CDR3 is CASSLVAGGVGNEQFF. The DNA for the CDR3 is TGTGCCAGCAGCTTAGTTGCAGGGGGCGTTGGCAATGAGCAGTTCTTC.

This clonotype was counted a few times. This rearrangement joins TRBV27 to TRBJ2-1, with D unclear. Trimming removed 1 base at V and 9 bases at J, with 13 bases between. The germline V gene encodes CDR1 MNHEY and CDR2 SMNVEV (reference sequence). The CDR3 contains 14 residues. The CDR3: CASSLYTGRAEQFF. In DNA form, the CDR3 reads TGTGCCAGCAGTTTATACACTGGGCGTGCTGAGCAGTTCTTC.

The chain joins TRBV4-2 to TRBJ2-3, with 9 bases matching TRBD2. V shed 1 base and J 5 bases; nucleotides not matched to a gene: 7. Germline-derived CDR1 and CDR2 are LGHNA and YNFKEQ. This CDR3 is built from 16 residues. As DNA, the CDR3 is TGTGCCAGCAGCCAAGCTAGCGGGGTGGAGGGAGATACGCAGTATTTT. This encodes CASSQASGVEGDTQYF.

V gene TRBV9 combines with J gene TRBJ1-2, with 7 bases aligning to TRBD1. Germline-derived CDR1 and CDR2 are SGDLS and YYNGEE. V trimming: 4 bases; J trimming: 7 bases; junction bases outside the gene matches: 16. This CDR3 is 16 amino acids long. CDR3 protein: CASSPRTGPGRGGYTF. The CDR3 DNA is TGTGCCAGCAGCCCCAGGACAGGTCCGGGACGCGGTGGCTACACCTTC.

This clonotype was seen more than once but under ten times. The V call is TRBV15, the J call TRBJ2-7, with 7 bases that match TRBD2. The V gene's germline CDR1 is LNHNV and CDR2 YYDKDF (reference sequence). CDR3 length equals 16 residues. J was trimmed by 1 base and V by 5 bases; bases with no gene match: 11. CDR3 residues: CATSSGEGQTSYEQYF. CDR3 nucleotide sequence: TGTGCCACCAGCTCCGGGGAGGGGCAAACGTCCTACGAGCAGTACTTC. The full variable domain, completed using reference TRBV15 and TRBJ2-7, is DAMVIQNPRYQVTQFGKPVTLSCSQTLNHNVMYWYQQKSSQAPKLLFHYYDKDFNNEADTPDNFQSRRPNTSFCFLDIRSPGLGDTAMYLCATSSGEGQTSYEQYFGPGTRLTVT.

This rearrangement joins TRBV5-1 to TRBJ2-5; D may correspond to TRBD1 or TRBD2 (5 bases each). Per the germline V gene, CDR1 is SGHRS and CDR2 is YFSETQ. Trimming cost V 0 bases and J 2 bases, with 11 bases left between them. The CDR3 consists of 15 residues. This chain's CDR3 is CASSLGDATQETQYF. CDR3 nucleotide sequence: TGCGCCAGCAGCTTGGGGGACGCAACACAAGAGACCCAGTACTTC.

The chain joins TRBV3-1 to TRBJ1-1; D remains unclear. CDR1 is LGHDT and CDR2 is YNNKEL in the germline V gene (reference sequence). V was pared by 5 bases and J by 0 bases, with 7 bases between. The CDR3 covers 13 residues. The CDR3 DNA follows: TGTGCCAGCAGCAGTCTAATGAACACTGAAGCTTTCTTT. Translation: CASSSLMNTEAFF.

The chain is built from TRBV12-3 or TRBV12-4 and TRBJ2-4; TRBD2 matches at 8 bases. With V trimmed by 4 bases and J by 6 bases, 11 bases remained unmatched. The CDR3 has 16 amino acids. DNA of the CDR3: TGTGCCAGCAGTTCTTTGGGACCCGGGGGGGGAAACATTCAGTACTTC. Translating gives CASSSLGPGGGNIQYF.

The chain joins TRBV4-3 to TRBJ2-6, with D uncertain. V gave up 3 bases and J gave up 2 bases, with 5 bases separating them. CDR3 length equals 14 residues. The germline V gene encodes CDR1 LGHNA and CDR2 YSLEER. DNA for the CDR3: TGCGCCAGCAGCCACGTCACTGGGGCCAACGTCCTGACTTTC. Amino acids: CASSHVTGANVLTF.

Regarding this clonotype: The junction does not match germline at one end; this may be a read error. As DNA, the CDR3 is TGTGCCGGCAGTCCTGACGGTAGTAATGAGCAGTTCTTC. This sequence encodes CAGSPDGSNEQFF. The V gene is TRBV12-3 or TRBV12-4, the J gene TRBJ2-1; D gene ambiguous. This CDR3 region has 13 residues.

This clonotype was picked up a small number of times. V is TRBV11-2 and J is TRBJ2-7; no definite D call. The CDR3 totals 13 residues. Germline CDR1 and CDR2: SGHAT and FQNNGV. V was clipped by 6 bases and J by 0 bases, with 9 bases between them. The CDR3 here is CASSIASSYEQYF. DNA for the CDR3: TGTGCCAGCAGTATTGCATCCTCCTACGAGCAGTACTTC.

This clonotype came up once. The gene calls are TRBV6-1 and TRBJ2-5; D may be TRBD2 (6 bases). There are 14 residues in the CDR3. Deletions cut 10 bases from V and 2 bases from J, with 17 bases between. Germline V CDR1 and CDR2: MNHNS, SASEGT. The CDR3 coding sequence is TGTGCCATCTTCGGGCTAGCGAGACAAGAGACCCAGTACTTC. It is translated as CAIFGLARQETQYF.

J is TRBJ2-1 and V is TRBV9; 8 positions agree with TRBD1. Trimming at V came to 3 bases and at J to 6 bases, leaving 5 bases not matched to a gene. Germline V gives CDR1 SGDLS, CDR2 YYNGEE. The CDR3 totals 14 residues. As DNA, the CDR3 is TGTGCCAGCAGCGGTTCCGGGACAGGCAATGAGCAGTTCTTC. Translating gives CASSGSGTGNEQFF. The whole variable domain, filled in from reference TRBV9 and TRBJ2-1, reads DSGVTQTPKHLITATGQRVTLRCSPRSGDLSVYWYQQSLDQGLQFLIQYYNGEERAKGNILERFSAQQFPDLHSELNLSSLELGDSALYFCASSGSGTGNEQFFGPGTRLTVL.

The rearrangement links TRBV10-3 to TRBJ2-1; 12 bases are shared with TRBD2. Germline CDR1 is ENHRY and CDR2 is SYGVKD. V dropped 0 bases and J dropped 7; count of bases not matched to a gene: 4. The CDR3 is 16 amino acids. The CDR3 loop reads CAISESGLAGQNEQFF. As DNA, the CDR3 is TGTGCCATCAGTGAGTCTGGACTAGCGGGGCAGAATGAGCAGTTCTTC.

On this clonotype: A clone one base away is much larger, so this may be a read error. CDR3 sequence: CASSGQIYNEQYF. Here the CDR3 DNA reads TGTGCCAGCAGTGGACAGATATACAATGAGCAGTACTTC. The chain employs TRBV7-8 and TRBJ2-7; D is possibly TRBD1 (6 bases). This CDR3 is built from 13 residues. The germline V gene has CDR1 SGHVS and CDR2 FQNEAQ. Trimming removed 6 bases at V and 7 bases at J, with 16 bases between.